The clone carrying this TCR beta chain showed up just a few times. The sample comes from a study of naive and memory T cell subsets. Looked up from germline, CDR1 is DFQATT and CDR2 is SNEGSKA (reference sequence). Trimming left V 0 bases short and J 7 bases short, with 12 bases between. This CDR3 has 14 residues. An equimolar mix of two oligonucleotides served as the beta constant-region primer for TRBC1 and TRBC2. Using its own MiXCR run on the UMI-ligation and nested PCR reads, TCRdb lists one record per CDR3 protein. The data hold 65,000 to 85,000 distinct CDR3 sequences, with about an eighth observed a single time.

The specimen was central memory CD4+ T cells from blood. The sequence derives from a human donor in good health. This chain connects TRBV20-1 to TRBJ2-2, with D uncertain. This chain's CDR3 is CSARDILFDGELFF. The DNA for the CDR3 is TGCAGTGCTAGAGATATACTATTTGACGGGGAGCTGTTTTTT.